Listed here are 3 T cell receptor beta chains from one sample, sequenced in a study of shared clonotypes between healthy human individuals. The method was immunoSEQ multiplex PCR; TCRdb's version includes in-frame clones alone and lacks a portion of them. The profile shows approximately 2.3 million clones, 85% to 95% of them singletons. The sequencing input was naive CD4+ T cells from PBMCs. Subset denoted: CD45RA+ positively selected. These receptors all stem from a young man in good health. Some clones in this sample may be carry-over from other donors' samples.

As regards this clone: Distinct nucleotide sequences in the sample also encode this CDR3. The chain carries TRBV5-1 and TRBJ2-7; possible D gene TRBD1, 6 bases. CDR3 length equals 15 residues. Germline assignment: CDR1 SGHRS and CDR2 YFSETQ. Trimming left V 0 bases short and J 2 bases short, with 12 bases between. Written as DNA, the CDR3 is TGCGCCAGCAGCTTGGGGTCCGGGACACCCTACGAGCAGTACTTC. Amino acid sequence: CASSLGSGTPYEQYF.

The V gene is TRBV2, the J gene TRBJ1-4; D ambiguous. Trimming took off 4 bases at V and 8 bases at J, with 8 bases between the two ends. This CDR3 region has 12 residues. Germline CDR1 and CDR2: SNHLY and FYNNEI. The CDR3 DNA is TGTGCCAGCAGTGTAACGGGGGAAAAACTGTTTTTT. Translation gives CASSVTGEKLFF.

The CDR3 DNA follows: TGTGCCAGCAGCTTAGCTACTAGCGGGACGGGGGAGACCCAGTACTTC. Its translation is CASSLATSGTGETQYF. This sequence joins TRBV7-6 and TRBJ2-5; TRBD2 agrees at 10 bases. The V segment lost 0 bases and the J segment 5 bases; nucleotides outside the gene matches: 6. The germline gives CDR1 SGHVS, CDR2 FNYEAQ. The length of the CDR3 is 16 residues.